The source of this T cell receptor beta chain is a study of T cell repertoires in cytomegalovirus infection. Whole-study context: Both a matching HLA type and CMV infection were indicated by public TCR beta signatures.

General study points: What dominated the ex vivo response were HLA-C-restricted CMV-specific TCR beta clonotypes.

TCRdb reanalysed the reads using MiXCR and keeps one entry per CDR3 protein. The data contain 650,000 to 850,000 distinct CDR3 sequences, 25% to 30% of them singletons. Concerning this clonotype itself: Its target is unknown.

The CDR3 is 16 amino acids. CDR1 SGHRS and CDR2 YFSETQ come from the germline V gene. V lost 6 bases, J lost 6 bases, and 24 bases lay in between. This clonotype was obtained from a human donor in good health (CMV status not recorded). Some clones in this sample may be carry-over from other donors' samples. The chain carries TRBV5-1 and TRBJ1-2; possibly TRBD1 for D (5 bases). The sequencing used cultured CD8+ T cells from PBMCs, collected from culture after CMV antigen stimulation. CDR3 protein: CASTSDWPGKENGYTF. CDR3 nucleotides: TGCGCCAGCACATCCGATTGGCCAGGGAAGGAAAATGGCTACACCTTC.